This T cell receptor beta chain derives from a study of cytomegalovirus exposure and HLA in healthy donors. The PCR made use of 60 Vbeta and 13 Jbeta primers. Only in-frame clones appear in the TCRdb table, and some are missing; sequencing was by immunoSEQ multiplex PCR. The sample carries fewer than 200,000 clones, roughly 71% recorded once. For this clone: Its antigen is as yet unknown.

Findings of the study overall: Most of the TCR beta V segments (in an earlier analysis) were productive either about 90% or about 30% of the time.

V lost 1 base and J lost 5, with 15 bases in between. Germline V CDR1 and CDR2: SGHRS, YFSETQ. The CDR3 totals 15 residues. The TCR comes from a girl aged 5-17 years in good health and CMV-seronegative. The J gene is TRBJ1-1, the V gene TRBV5-1; D remains unclear. The sequencing input was PBMCs. The DNA for the CDR3 is TGCGCCAGCAGCTTGAATCGGGGTCGGGAAACTGAAGCTTTCTTT. It codes for CASSLNRGRETEAFF.